This T cell receptor beta chain came from a study of blood T cells in healthy people across ages. Total RNA was extracted at no less than 5 micrograms per sample. Together with a sample-barcoded 5' primer, a J-beta primer mix was included in a second PCR lasting about 7 to 12 cycles. MiXCR was run by TCRdb on the 5' RACE reads, yielding one entry per CDR3 protein. The data show about 1.6 million distinct CDR3 sequences, about 31% seen once. Study conclusions and caveats: The fall in TCR beta diversity per million T cells was roughly linear with age.

Remarks on this clonotype: Its cognate antigen is unknown.

Sequencing was performed on blood. The source of this sequence is a woman aged 25 to 39 in good health.

The CDR3 spells CASSLVSPRETQYF. Here the CDR3 DNA reads TGCGCCAGCAGCTTGGTTAGTCCGCGGGAGACCCAGTACTTC. The chain carries TRBV5-1 and TRBJ2-5; the D is unclear. Per germline, CDR1 SGHRS and CDR2 YFSETQ. There are 14 residues in the CDR3. V dropped 0 bases and J dropped 5 bases, with 11 bases sitting between them.